This TCR beta chain was retrieved from a study of liver allograft versus peripheral blood T cells. Study in general: Peripheral blood of the recipients supplied T cell receptor repertoires that were compared with those in transplanted livers.

This clonotype was recorded a few times. The antigen remains unidentified. This CDR3 spans 16 amino acids. V was clipped by 0 bases and J by 4 bases; unmatched bases: 3. Via MiXCR, TCRdb re-called the reads, giving one row per CDR3 protein. The sample yields some 6,500 distinct CDR3 sequences, 15% to 20% seen once. Study observations and caveats: Repertoires of T cell receptors in liver allografts reportedly differed from peripheral blood repertoires.

The sequence came from a human patient who had a liver transplant. Some T cells could come from the graft donor. The gene calls are TRBV12-3 or TRBV12-4 and TRBJ2-2; the match to TRBD1 covers 9 bases. The CDR3 bases are TGTGCCAGCAGTTTAGCGGGACAGGGACGCACCGGGGAGCTGTTTTTT. It codes for CASSLAGQGRTGELFF.